This T cell receptor beta chain is from a study of TIL therapy for anti-PD-1-resistant metastatic lung cancer. Study overall: Tumors carried a median 1.5 non-synonymous mutations per megabase.

General observations from the study: Compared with baseline intratumoral T cells, expanded TIL cultures were more clonal and less diverse (around 6% vs 30%).

The immunoSEQ assay was v3. Sequenced by immunoSEQ multiplex PCR; TCRdb stores in-frame clones only, minus some. The table records around 13,000 clones, about three fifths of them present only once. Specified time point: pre-treatment sample, taken before nivolumab and TIL therapy. Tumor tissue came from excised metastases, mostly pleural nodules or supraclavicular lymph nodes. Tumors were harvested before any PD-1/PD-L1 blockade. A note on this clone: The antigen remains undetermined.

Looked up from germline, CDR1 is SEHNR and CDR2 is FQNEAQ (reference sequence). CDR3 length equals 16 residues. Trimming at V came to 1 base and at J to 4 bases, leaving 6 bases not matched to a gene. This clonotype was obtained from a woman aged 25-80 years with non-small cell lung cancer. This chain joins TRBV7-9 and TRBJ2-4; 8 nucleotides align to TRBD1. Material: tumor tissue, obtained at baseline. CDR3 loop: CASSLVSGQGKNIQYF. The CDR3 DNA sequence: TGTGCCAGCAGCTTAGTTTCAGGACAGGGTAAAAACATTCAGTACTTC. The whole variable domain, remainder taken from reference TRBV7-9 and TRBJ2-4, is DTGVSQNPRHKITKRGQNVTFRCDPISEHNRLYWYRQTLGQGPEFLTYFQNEAQLEKSRLLSDRFSAERPKGSFSTLEIQRTEQGDSAMYLCASSLVSGQGKNIQYFGAGTRLSVL.